A selection of T cell receptor beta chains follows, all from one sample in a study of blood T cells in healthy people across ages. TCRdb redid the calling of the 5' RACE reads with MiXCR, one entry per CDR3 protein. The data show around 2 million distinct CDR3 sequences, around 40% seen once. The sequencing sample was made of blood. These receptors all come from a human donor in good health. Both conserved end residues are part of each CDR3. The order of the fields is J gene, V gene, clone size, D gene, CDR3 protein, CDR3 DNA. The D gene is left open where the match is weak. Clone size is not always given. Where it is, it says once, few, many or a class for expanded clones.

>TRBJ2-3|TRBV28|NA|NA
CASKSGARPSTDTQYF
TGTGCCAGCAAGTCCGGTGCCCGGCCTAGCACAGATACGCAGTATTTT
>TRBJ1-6|TRBV7-2|NA|NA
CASSLGPPGTLNSPLHF
TGTGCCAGCAGCTTAGGACCTCCGGGGACCCTCAATTCACCCCTCCACTTT
>TRBJ2-7|TRBV6-5|few|TRBD1
CASSPTGESYEQYF
TGTGCCAGCAGTCCCACAGGGGAGTCCTACGAGCAGTACTTC
>TRBJ1-2|TRBV24-1|few|NA
CATSDLRQGYTF
TGTGCCACCAGTGATTTGAGACAAGGCTACACCTTC
>TRBJ2-5|TRBV7-2|NA|NA
CASSQLGGSWETQYF
TGTGCCAGCAGCCAGCTTGGGGGGTCGTGGGAGACCCAGTACTTC
>TRBJ2-7|TRBV7-8|NA|NA
CASSSLRGGRNYEQYF
TGTGCCAGCAGCTCCCTCAGAGGGGGTCGAAACTACGAGCAGTACTTC
>TRBJ1-1|TRBV6-5|once|NA
CAGSYSLRPDTEAFF
TGTGCCGGCAGTTACTCGTTAAGGCCAGACACTGAAGCTTTCTTT
>TRBJ1-1|TRBV15|NA|NA
CATSRGNTEAFF
TGTGCCACCAGCAGAGGTAACACTGAAGCTTTCTTT
>TRBJ1-1|TRBV24-1|NA|NA
CATSDLIRRGGRTEAFF
TGTGCCACCAGTGATTTGATCCGGAGGGGGGGACGCACTGAAGCTTTCTTT
>TRBJ2-5|TRBV5-1|NA|TRBD2
CASSLVGTSGETQYF
TGCGCCAGCAGCTTGGTTGGGACTAGCGGAGAGACCCAGTACTTC
>TRBJ2-4|TRBV7-2|NA|TRBD2
CAGSPRLAGDIQYF
TGTGCCGGCAGCCCCCGACTTGCGGGAGACATTCAGTACTTC
>TRBJ1-1|TRBV12-3/TRBV12-4|NA|NA
CASTPGMDSPNTEAFF
TGTGCCAGCACCCCTGGGATGGACAGTCCGAACACTGAAGCTTTCTTT
>TRBJ2-7|TRBV9|few|TRBD1
CASSVYDRANEQYF
TGTGCCAGCAGCGTATACGACAGGGCCAACGAGCAGTACTTC
>TRBJ2-5|TRBV5-4|NA|TRBD2
CASSLQTSGEETQYF
TGTGCCAGCAGCCTCCAGACTAGCGGGGAAGAGACCCAGTACTTC
>TRBJ2-1|TRBV4-2|NA|TRBD2
CASSQKGVAGGNEQFF
TGTGCCAGCAGCCAAAAAGGGGTAGCGGGGGGGAATGAGCAGTTCTTC
>TRBJ2-3|TRBV12-3/TRBV12-4|NA|TRBD2
CASSLALAGVGYSDTQYF
TGTGCCAGCAGTTTGGCTCTAGCGGGGGTCGGTTACTCAGATACGCAGTATTTT
>TRBJ2-7|TRBV6-1|NA|NA
CATYSTSASYEQYF
TGTGCCACCTACTCTACATCTGCTTCCTACGAGCAGTACTTC
>TRBJ2-1|TRBV5-5|NA|TRBD2
CASSSTLAGPYNEQFF
TGTGCCAGCAGCTCGACCCTAGCGGGACCCTACAATGAGCAGTTCTTC
>TRBJ2-1|TRBV20-1|NA|NA
CSASGGLPGEQFF
TGCAGTGCTAGCGGAGGCTTACCGGGTGAGCAGTTCTTC
>TRBJ2-7|TRBV20-1|NA|TRBD2
CSARSPLAGASYEQYF
TGCAGTGCCCGCAGCCCGCTAGCGGGGGCTTCCTACGAGCAGTACTTC
>TRBJ1-5|TRBV2|NA|NA
CASKGLGNQPQHF
TGTGCCAGCAAAGGCTTGGGCAATCAGCCCCAGCATTTT
>TRBJ2-1|TRBV24-1|NA|TRBD2
CATSDFPSGGTLYNEQFF
TGTGCCACCAGTGATTTCCCTAGCGGGGGGACGCTTTACAATGAGCAGTTCTTC
>TRBJ2-4|TRBV3-1|few|NA
CASSQERGIGDIQYF
TGTGCCAGCAGCCAAGAAAGGGGGATTGGAGACATTCAGTACTTC
>TRBJ1-1|TRBV20-1|NA|NA
CSARTLRNTEAFF
TGCAGTGCGAGGACCCTTAGGAACACTGAAGCTTTCTTT
>TRBJ2-4|TRBV28|NA|NA
CTSGQWKSLAKNIQYF
TGTACCAGCGGACAGTGGAAATCTTTAGCCAAAAACATTCAGTACTTC
>TRBJ2-1|TRBV20-1|few|TRBD1
CSPYLRGQGYDEQFF
TGCAGTCCCTATCTACGGGGACAGGGGTACGATGAGCAGTTCTTC
>TRBJ1-5|TRBV4-2|NA|TRBD1
CASSGGQGDDQPQHF
TGTGCCAGCAGCGGGGGACAGGGGGATGATCAGCCCCAGCATTTT
>TRBJ2-7|TRBV20-1|NA|NA
CSASGAAGPSYEQYF
TGCAGTGCTAGTGGGGCGGCTGGGCCCTCCTACGAGCAGTACTTC